One sample yielded the 8 T cell receptor beta chains listed below, sequenced in a study of T cell responses to AZD1222 COVID-19 vaccine. TCRdb's table, derived via immunoSEQ multiplex PCR, lists solely in-frame clones and lacks some. The sample lists 80,000 to 100,000 clones; 85% to 90% were seen once. Sequenced here: peripheral blood, sampled on day 0 of AZD1222 vaccination. These receptors all stem from an adult in good health.

This chain links TRBV2 with TRBJ2-1, with TRBD2 matching over 9 bases. Trimming cost V 1 base and J 4 bases; bases outside gene matches: 2. There are 15 residues in the CDR3. Germline values: CDR1 SNHLY, CDR2 FYNNEI. The CDR3 reads CASSEGLAGYNEQFF. In nucleotides, the CDR3 is TGTGCCAGCAGTGAAGGGCTAGCGGGGTACAATGAGCAGTTCTTC.

Only a few counts were recorded for this clone. The V call is TRBV3-1 (or the pseudogene TRBV3-2), the J call TRBJ2-3; 8 nucleotides match TRBD2. The CDR3 is made up of 12 amino acids. V gave up 4 bases and J gave up 6 bases; unmatched junction bases: 0. Germline V gene sequence: CDR1 LGHDT, CDR2 YNNKEL (reference sequence). CDR3 in DNA: TGTGCCAGCAGCCGACTAGCGGATACGCAGTATTTT. This codes for CASSRLADTQYF.

The chain joins TRBV6-4 to TRBJ1-5, with D hard to call. Trimming left V 7 bases short and J 0 bases short, with 4 bases between. Germline CDR1 MRHNA, CDR2 SNTAGT. CDR3 length: 12 amino acids. Here the CDR3 reads CASTSSNQPQHF. The CDR3 bases are TGTGCCAGCACAAGTAGCAATCAGCCCCAGCATTTT.

The chain carries TRBV9 and TRBJ2-3; D may be TRBD1 (5 bases). Looked up from germline, CDR1 is SGDLS and CDR2 is YYNGEE. The CDR3 totals 15 residues. V lost 2 bases, J lost 0 bases, and 10 bases lay in between. DNA of the CDR3: TGTGCCAGCAGCGTCCGCAGGGCTAGCACAGATACGCAGTATTTT. Translation gives CASSVRRASTDTQYF.

J is TRBJ1-1 and V is TRBV5-1; 8 positions match TRBD1. Germline lookup yields CDR1 SGHRS and CDR2 YFSETQ. V lost 0 bases, J lost 4 bases, and 5 bases stayed unmatched. CDR3 size: 15 residues. The CDR3 spells CASSLAVGQGTEAFF. The CDR3 DNA follows: TGCGCCAGCAGCTTGGCCGTAGGACAGGGCACTGAAGCTTTCTTT. Full variable domain (rest looked up from reference TRBV5-1 and TRBJ1-1): KAGVTQTPRYLIKTRGQQVTLSCSPISGHRSVSWYQQTPGQGLQFLFEYFSETQRNKGNFPGRFSGRQFSNSRSEMNVSTLELGDSALYLCASSLAVGQGTEAFFGQGTRLTVV.

The rearrangement links TRBV2 to TRBJ1-4, with a tentative D call TRBD1 (5 bases). The CDR3 extends over 14 amino acids. V lost 4 bases, J lost 4 bases, and 10 bases lay in between. Per germline, CDR1 SNHLY and CDR2 FYNNEI. The CDR3 region has the DNA TGTGCCAGCAGTGGAGGGGAGCTTAATGAAAAACTGTTTTTT. It codes for CASSGGELNEKLFF.

The chain uses TRBV3-1 (or the pseudogene TRBV3-2) and TRBJ1-3, with 7 positions matching TRBD1. This CDR3 region has 15 residues. Germline V CDR1 and CDR2: LGHDT, YNNKEL (reference sequence). The J segment lost 2 bases and the V segment lost 3 bases, leaving 4 bases of the junction unmatched. The CDR3 DNA is TGTGCCAGCAGCCATTGCGACAGGGCTGGAAACACCATATATTTT. Translating gives CASSHCDRAGNTIYF.

The chain combines TRBV6-5 with TRBJ2-3; a weak D match, TRBD1 (6 bases). This CDR3 region has 12 residues. With 5 bases removed from V and 6 bases from J, the gap between germline ends came to 9 bases. Germline V CDR1 and CDR2: MNHEY, SVGAGI. The CDR3 DNA reads as TGTGCCAGCAGTCGCCAGGGGGATACGCAGTATTTT. Encoded protein: CASSRQGDTQYF.